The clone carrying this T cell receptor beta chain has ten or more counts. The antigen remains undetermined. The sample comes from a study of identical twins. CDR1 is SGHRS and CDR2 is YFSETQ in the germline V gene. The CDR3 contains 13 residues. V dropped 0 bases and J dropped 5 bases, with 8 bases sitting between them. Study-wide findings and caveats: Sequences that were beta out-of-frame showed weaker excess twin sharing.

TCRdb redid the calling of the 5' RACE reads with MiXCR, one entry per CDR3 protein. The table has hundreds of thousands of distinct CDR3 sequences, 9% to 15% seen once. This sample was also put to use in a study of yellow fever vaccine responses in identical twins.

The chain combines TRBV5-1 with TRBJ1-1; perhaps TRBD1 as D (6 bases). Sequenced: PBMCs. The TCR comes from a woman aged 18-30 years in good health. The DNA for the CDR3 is TGCGCCAGCAGCTTGGTTAGGGGGACTGAAGCTTTCTTT. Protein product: CASSLVRGTEAFF.